The rows below give T cell receptor beta chains drawn from one sample of a study of blood T cell repertoires in COVID-19. Libraries were prepared by immunoSEQ multiplex PCR; TCRdb keeps only in-frame clonotypes and omits some of them. The sample holds 140,000 to 150,000 clones, roughly 75% seen once. Sequencing used PBMCs or T cells enriched from blood (not recorded which). These receptors all come from a woman between 50 and 59 years old who had recovered from COVID-19. Each CDR3 is given with its conserved first and last residue. The D gene is left open where the match is weak. Clone size, where shown, is once, few, many, or a class for clones that have expanded.

V gene	J gene	CDR3 length	clone size	D gene	CDR3 protein	CDR3 DNA
TRBV19	TRBJ1-1	12	NA	TRBD1	CASRWTGAEAFF	TGTGCCAGTAGGTGGACAGGGGCTGAAGCTTTCTTT
TRBV12-3/TRBV12-4	TRBJ1-6	12	NA	NA	CASSLADSPLHF	TGTGCCAGCAGTTTGGCGGATTCACCCCTCCACTTT
TRBV28	TRBJ1-3	15	NA	NA	CASNGYSTSGNTIYF	TGTGCCAGCAATGGTTACTCAACCTCTGGAAACACCATATATTTT
TRBV10-3	TRBJ1-2	15	few	TRBD1	CAISGGTGDPYGYTF	TGTGCCATCAGTGGAGGGACAGGGGACCCTTATGGCTACACCTTC
TRBV28	TRBJ1-4	15	NA	TRBD1	CASSPGGRPGEKLFF	TGTGCCAGCAGTCCAGGGGGCCGACCAGGGGAAAAACTGTTTTTT
TRBV7-2	TRBJ1-2	16	once	TRBD1	CASSLYQGAGSYGYTF	TGTGCCAGCAGCTTATATCAGGGGGCAGGGAGCTATGGCTACACCTTC
TRBV4-1	TRBJ1-1	15	NA	NA	CASSQVGFAGPEAFF	TGCGCCAGCAGCCAAGTTGGTTTTGCAGGCCCTGAAGCTTTCTTT
TRBV4-1	TRBJ2-1	16	NA	TRBD1	CASRSPGTGGYNEQFF	TGCGCCAGCCGCTCCCCCGGGACAGGGGGCTACAATGAGCAGTTCTTC
TRBV5-1	TRBJ1-2	15	NA	TRBD1	CASSDPGQGNGGYTF	TGCGCCAGCAGCGACCCGGGACAGGGGAATGGTGGCTACACCTTC
TRBV6-2/TRBV6-3	TRBJ1-4	13	NA	NA	CASSPAGDEKLFF	TGTGCCAGCAGCCCCGCCGGAGATGAAAAACTGTTTTTT
TRBV6-1	TRBJ2-7	15	few	TRBD2	CASSEALAGAYEQYF	TGTGCCAGCAGTGAAGCCCTAGCGGGAGCTTACGAGCAGTACTTC
TRBV11-2	TRBJ1-3	15	NA	TRBD1	CASSKRDSSGNTIYF	TGTGCCAGCAGTAAAAGGGACAGCTCTGGAAACACCATATATTTT
TRBV25-1	TRBJ2-7	14	NA	NA	CASIGRGWAYEQYF	TGTGCCAGCATTGGTAGGGGGTGGGCCTACGAGCAGTACTTC
TRBV5-5	TRBJ1-2	12	many	TRBD1	CASNPGGGGYTF	TGTGCCAGCAACCCAGGGGGCGGTGGCTACACCTTC
TRBV28	TRBJ1-3	13	NA	TRBD1	CASFQGAGHTIYF	TGTGCCAGCTTTCAGGGGGCCGGACACACCATATATTTT
TRBV5-8	TRBJ1-1	14	few	NA	CASLRAMGSTEAFF	TGTGCCAGCCTTAGGGCCATGGGGAGCACTGAAGCTTTCTTT
TRBV5-1	TRBJ1-3	13	NA	NA	CASSLGPGNTIYF	TGCGCCAGCAGCTTGGGGCCTGGAAACACCATATATTTT
TRBV18	TRBJ1-5	14	NA	NA	CASSPSSRWEPQHF	TGTGCCAGCTCACCAAGTTCCAGGTGGGAGCCCCAGCATTTT
TRBV3-1/TRBV3-2	TRBJ2-2	14	NA	NA	CASSQDRSFGELFF	TGTGCCAGCAGCCAAGATAGGAGTTTCGGGGAGCTGTTTTTT
TRBV3-1/TRBV3-2	TRBJ2-3	15	once	TRBD1	CASSHRDSYTDTQYF	TGTGCCAGCAGCCACCGGGACAGCTACACAGATACGCAGTATTTT
TRBV24-1	TRBJ2-5	14	NA	NA	CATSDPDNQETQYF	TGTGCCACCAGTGATCCCGACAACCAAGAGACCCAGTACTTC
TRBV2	TRBJ2-5	14	NA	NA	CASSRDQGWETQYF	TGTGCCAGCAGCAGGGACCAGGGGTGGGAGACCCAGTACTTC
TRBV4-2	TRBJ2-1	16	few	NA	CASSPEGRSSYNEQFF	TGTGCCAGCAGCCCAGAGGGGAGATCCTCCTACAATGAGCAGTTCTTC
TRBV4-1	TRBJ2-1	19	few	TRBD2	CASSQGTGTSGGPRVEQFF	TGCGCCAGCAGCCAGGGAACCGGGACTAGCGGGGGACCCCGTGTTGAGCAGTTCTTC
TRBV10-3	TRBJ1-1	15	NA	NA	CAISEVQSPNTEAFF	TGTGCCATCAGTGAGGTACAGTCGCCCAACACTGAAGCTTTCTTT
TRBV6-4	TRBJ2-1	13	NA	TRBD2	CASSPSGRDEQFF	TGTGCCAGCTCTCCTAGCGGGCGGGATGAGCAGTTCTTC
TRBV2	TRBJ1-4	13	NA	NA	CASSGRGNEKLFF	TGTGCCAGCAGTGGACGGGGTAATGAAAAACTGTTTTTT
TRBV5-4	TRBJ2-3	15	NA	TRBD2	CASSLAGGLTDTQYF	TGTGCCAGCAGCCTAGCGGGGGGACTCACAGATACGCAGTATTTT
TRBV9	TRBJ1-2	15	NA	NA	CASSNSPVNRHGYTF	TGTGCCAGCAGTAACTCCCCTGTTAACCGCCATGGCTACACCTTC
TRBV3-1/TRBV3-2	TRBJ1-1	13	NA	TRBD1	CASSQEPTGEAFF	TGTGCCAGCAGCCAAGAGCCGACAGGGGAGGCTTTCTTT
TRBV7-8	TRBJ2-2	16	NA	NA	CASSPRQAKNTGELFF	TGTGCCAGCAGCCCAAGACAAGCCAAGAACACCGGGGAGCTGTTTTTT
TRBV5-4	TRBJ1-5	14	NA	NA	CASSSRPGNQPQHF	TGTGCCAGCAGCTCCAGGCCTGGCAATCAGCCCCAGCATTTT
TRBV19	TRBJ1-2	15	once	TRBD1	CASSIRDRGSDGYTF	TGTGCCAGTAGTATTCGGGACAGGGGAAGCGATGGCTACACCTTC
TRBV5-4	TRBJ2-5	15	NA	NA	CAGSSLDSGEETQYF	TGTGCCGGCAGCTCTCTGGACAGCGGAGAGGAGACCCAGTACTTC
TRBV5-1	TRBJ2-5	16	NA	NA	CASSLGGGGVQETQYF	TGCGCCAGCAGCCTAGGGGGGGGAGGAGTCCAAGAGACCCAGTACTTC
TRBV9	TRBJ1-1	16	NA	NA	CASSVSRDIPNTEAFF	TGTGCCAGCAGCGTATCCCGGGACATCCCGAACACTGAAGCTTTCTTT
TRBV2	TRBJ2-5	15	once	TRBD2	CASKASGGAYETQYF	TGTGCCAGCAAGGCTAGCGGGGGGGCCTATGAGACCCAGTACTTC
TRBV5-1	TRBJ2-5	14	NA	NA	CASSLSGVDETQYF	TGCGCCAGCAGCTTATCGGGGGTGGACGAGACCCAGTACTTC
TRBV11-3	TRBJ2-1	17	NA	TRBD2	CASSLGVAGGTDNEQFF	TGTGCCAGCAGCTTAGGGGTAGCGGGGGGTACCGACAATGAGCAGTTCTTC
TRBV20-1	TRBJ2-7	15	once	NA	CSASMHNRDPYEQYF	TGCAGTGCTAGTATGCACAACCGGGATCCCTACGAGCAGTACTTC
TRBV28	TRBJ2-1	11	NA	NA	CASSLPDEQFF	TGTGCCAGCAGTTTACCCGATGAGCAGTTCTTC
TRBV5-6	TRBJ1-3	14	NA	NA	CASSFGSSGNTIYF	TGTGCCAGCAGCTTTGGCAGCTCTGGAAACACCATATATTTT
TRBV2	TRBJ1-2	12	few	NA	CASRDDGDGYTF	TGTGCCAGCAGGGACGACGGGGATGGCTACACCTTC
TRBV7-2	TRBJ2-3	18	NA	TRBD2	CASSPRLAGGSSTDTQYF	TGTGCCAGCAGCCCCCGACTAGCGGGGGGATCTAGCACAGATACGCAGTATTTT
TRBV5-4	TRBJ2-5	14	NA	NA	CASSLYSPWETQYF	TGTGCCAGCAGCTTGTACTCTCCGTGGGAGACCCAGTACTTC